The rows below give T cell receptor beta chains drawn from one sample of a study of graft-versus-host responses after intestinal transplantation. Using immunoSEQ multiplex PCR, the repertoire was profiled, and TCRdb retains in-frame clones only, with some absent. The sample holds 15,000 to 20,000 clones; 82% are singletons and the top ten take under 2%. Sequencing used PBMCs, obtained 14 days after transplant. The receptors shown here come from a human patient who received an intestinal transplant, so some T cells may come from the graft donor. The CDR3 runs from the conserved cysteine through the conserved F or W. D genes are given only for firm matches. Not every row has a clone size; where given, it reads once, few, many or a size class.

cdr3_aa: CASSWGTGEDTEAFF
cdr3_nt: TGCGCCAGCAGCTGGGGGACAGGGGAGGACACTGAAGCTTTCTTT
j_call: TRBJ1-1
d_call: TRBD1
v_call: TRBV5-1
clone_size: -

cdr3_aa: CAWRRSALSYEQYF
cdr3_nt: TGTGCCTGGAGACGGAGTGCTCTCTCCTACGAGCAGTACTTC
j_call: TRBJ2-7
d_call: -
v_call: TRBV30
clone_size: -

cdr3_aa: CASSPLGTGGSEQYF
cdr3_nt: TGCGCCAGCAGCCCCTTGGGGACAGGGGGATCTGAGCAGTACTTC
j_call: TRBJ2-7
d_call: TRBD1
v_call: TRBV4-1
clone_size: -

cdr3_aa: CASSLSNLATAYEQYF
cdr3_nt: TGTGCCAGCAGTTTATCAAACCTAGCGACGGCCTACGAGCAGTACTTC
j_call: TRBJ2-7
d_call: -
v_call: TRBV27
clone_size: once

cdr3_aa: CASSLWVRQGASYGYTF
cdr3_nt: TGTGCCAGCAGCTTATGGGTTCGACAGGGGGCATCCTATGGCTACACCTTC
j_call: TRBJ1-2
d_call: TRBD1
v_call: TRBV5-6
clone_size: -

cdr3_aa: CASSRGRRNYGYTF
cdr3_nt: TGTGCCAGCAGCCGAGGACGCCGGAACTATGGCTACACCTTC
j_call: TRBJ1-2
d_call: -
v_call: TRBV6-5
clone_size: -

cdr3_aa: CASGLGTGGYNEQFF
cdr3_nt: TGTGCTAGTGGTTTGGGGACAGGGGGGTACAATGAGCAGTTCTTC
j_call: TRBJ2-1
d_call: TRBD1
v_call: TRBV12-5
clone_size: -

cdr3_aa: CASSLSGNQPQHF
cdr3_nt: TGTGCCAGCAGCTTATCCGGGAATCAGCCCCAGCATTTT
j_call: TRBJ1-5
d_call: -
v_call: TRBV7-9
clone_size: -

cdr3_aa: CASSFRIAISYEQYF
cdr3_nt: TGTGCCAGCAGTTTTCGGATCGCTATCTCCTACGAGCAGTACTTC
j_call: TRBJ2-7
d_call: -
v_call: TRBV28
clone_size: -

cdr3_aa: CASSFGEIQGNTEAFF
cdr3_nt: TGTGCCAGCAGTTTCGGCGAGATTCAGGGGAACACTGAAGCTTTCTTT
j_call: TRBJ1-1
d_call: -
v_call: TRBV28
clone_size: few

cdr3_aa: CASSLGPTSAAYEQYF
cdr3_nt: TGTGCCAGCAGCTTGGGGCCGACTAGCGCAGCCTACGAGCAGTACTTC
j_call: TRBJ2-7
d_call: TRBD2
v_call: TRBV5-4
clone_size: once

cdr3_aa: CASSLLAFYNEQFF
cdr3_nt: TGTGCCAGCAGTTTACTAGCTTTCTACAATGAGCAGTTCTTC
j_call: TRBJ2-1
d_call: -
v_call: TRBV11-2
clone_size: few

cdr3_aa: CATSRGQGIQTQYF
cdr3_nt: TGTGCCACCAGCAGAGGTCAAGGGATCCAGACCCAGTACTTC
j_call: TRBJ2-5
d_call: -
v_call: TRBV15
clone_size: -

cdr3_aa: CASSSGLAGNYEQYF
cdr3_nt: TGTGCCAGCAGCTCGGGACTAGCGGGAAACTACGAGCAGTACTTC
j_call: TRBJ2-7
d_call: TRBD2
v_call: TRBV11-2
clone_size: -

cdr3_aa: CASSTSHSYEQYF
cdr3_nt: TGTGCCAGCAGTACTTCCCATTCCTACGAGCAGTACTTC
j_call: TRBJ2-7
d_call: -
v_call: TRBV13
clone_size: -

cdr3_aa: CASSLDRGTWGYTF
cdr3_nt: TGCGCCAGCAGCTTGGACAGGGGGACATGGGGCTACACCTTC
j_call: TRBJ1-2
d_call: TRBD1
v_call: TRBV5-1
clone_size: -

cdr3_aa: CASTYSTPPRSTGELFF
cdr3_nt: TGTGCCAGTACCTACTCCACCCCCCCAAGAAGCACCGGGGAGCTGTTTTTT
j_call: TRBJ2-2
d_call: -
v_call: TRBV19
clone_size: -

cdr3_aa: CATSTRGIGTDTQYF
cdr3_nt: TGTGCCACCAGCACCCGGGGGATAGGGACAGATACGCAGTATTTT
j_call: TRBJ2-3
d_call: -
v_call: TRBV15
clone_size: -

cdr3_aa: CASSSEAGATNEQFF
cdr3_nt: TGTGCCAGTAGTAGTGAGGCGGGGGCGACTAATGAGCAGTTCTTC
j_call: TRBJ2-1
d_call: -
v_call: TRBV19
clone_size: -

cdr3_aa: CATSRDLPFYEKLFF
cdr3_nt: TGTGCCACCAGCAGAGATCTTCCCTTCTATGAAAAACTGTTTTTT
j_call: TRBJ1-4
d_call: -
v_call: TRBV15
clone_size: -

cdr3_aa: CASSAGTGGNTIYF
cdr3_nt: TGTGCCAGCAGTGCCGGGACAGGTGGAAACACCATATATTTT
j_call: TRBJ1-3
d_call: TRBD1
v_call: TRBV28
clone_size: -

cdr3_aa: CASSSLSGDQETQYF
cdr3_nt: TGCGCCAGCAGCTCCCTGTCGGGGGACCAAGAGACCCAGTACTTC
j_call: TRBJ2-5
d_call: -
v_call: TRBV5-1
clone_size: -

cdr3_aa: CASLPSADYSSPLHF
cdr3_nt: TGTGCCAGCTTACCTTCGGCAGACTACAGTTCACCCCTCCACTTT
j_call: TRBJ1-6
d_call: -
v_call: TRBV19
clone_size: once

cdr3_aa: CASSRGTGENSPLHF
cdr3_nt: TGTGCCAGCAGCCGTGGGACAGGGGAAAATTCACCCCTCCACTTT
j_call: TRBJ1-6
d_call: TRBD1
v_call: TRBV6-6
clone_size: -

cdr3_aa: CASSYGQGNEQFF
cdr3_nt: TGTGCCAGCAGTTATGGACAGGGCAATGAGCAGTTCTTC
j_call: TRBJ2-1
d_call: TRBD1
v_call: TRBV6-5
clone_size: -

cdr3_aa: CASSVRGIGGPIHNEQFF
cdr3_nt: TGTGCCAGCAGCGTAAGGGGGATTGGGGGGCCGATCCACAATGAGCAGTTCTTC
j_call: TRBJ2-1
d_call: -
v_call: TRBV11-2
clone_size: -

cdr3_aa: CASSDTRGYGYTF
cdr3_nt: TGTGCCAGCAGTGACACTCGTGGCTATGGCTACACCTTC
j_call: TRBJ1-2
d_call: -
v_call: TRBV2
clone_size: few

cdr3_aa: CASSLVARDTQYF
cdr3_nt: TGTGCCAGCAGTTTGGTAGCAAGAGATACGCAGTATTTT
j_call: TRBJ2-3
d_call: -
v_call: TRBV6-1
clone_size: -

cdr3_aa: CASRGDRPSGANVLTF
cdr3_nt: TGTGCCAGCAGGGGGGACAGACCCTCTGGGGCCAACGTCCTGACTTTC
j_call: TRBJ2-6
d_call: TRBD1
v_call: TRBV25-1
clone_size: -

cdr3_aa: CATKTSEVGEKLFF
cdr3_nt: TGTGCCACGAAGACAAGTGAGGTGGGGGAAAAACTGTTTTTT
j_call: TRBJ1-4
d_call: -
v_call: TRBV10-3
clone_size: -

cdr3_aa: CASSPSYEQYF
cdr3_nt: TGTGCCAGCAGCCCATCCTACGAGCAGTACTTC
j_call: TRBJ2-7
d_call: -
v_call: TRBV7-9
clone_size: -